This T cell receptor beta chain was captured by sequencing in a study of blood T cell repertoires in COVID-19. Study information: Specimens from acute and convalescent COVID-19 originated in the United States, Italy and Spain. The cDNA or gDNA used as material had been derived from T cells, B-cell-depleted T cells, or PBMCs.

The germline gives CDR1 SGHRS, CDR2 YFSETQ. The CDR3 length is 16 residues. V shed 0 bases and J shed 0 bases, with 12 bases lying between them. Original handling: The assay estimated nucleated cells by amplifying reference gene primers. TCRdb keeps only in-frame clones here, not all; method: immunoSEQ multiplex PCR. The V and J calls and clone size were taken over from that table, and D and trimming were inferred from the DNA. The table has over 75,000 clones, 84% seen once. This sequence joins TRBV5-1 and TRBJ1-1, with no clear D. This sequence originates from a woman between 45 and 60 years old with acute or convalescent COVID-19. Sequencing was performed on peripheral blood. The CDR3 nucleotides are TGCGCCAGCAGCTTGGGACAAACTGTGATGAACACTGAAGCTTTCTTT. It encodes CASSLGQTVMNTEAFF.